The source of this T cell receptor beta chain is a study of blood T cells in healthy people across ages. Study-level findings and limits: Across samples, TCR beta diversity tracked strongly with naive T cell percentage. TCR beta diversity per million T cells fell roughly linearly with age.

This clonotype was found a few times. Its target is unknown. The use of a sample-barcoded 5' primer and a J-beta primer mix characterized a second PCR of roughly 6 to 12 cycles. A 12-random-nucleotide template-switch adaptor tagged each cDNA molecule. TCRdb ran MiXCR on the 5' RACE reads and lists one entry per CDR3 protein. This table has about 770,000 distinct CDR3 sequences, under 55% appearing once. Total RNA was isolated from each sample in quantities of at least 5.5 micrograms. Input material: blood. This sequence originates from a man in his fifties or sixties in good health.

CDR3 DNA sequence: TGCGCCAGCAGCCAAGATCGGGACAGGGGTTTCAATGAGCAGTTCTTC. It is translated as CASSQDRDRGFNEQFF. The gene calls are TRBV4-3 and TRBJ2-1; 10 positions match TRBD1. The trim removed 0 bases at V and 6 bases at J, leaving 5 bases unmatched. This CDR3 has 16 residues. Germline V lookup: CDR1 LGHNA, CDR2 YSLEER.